Shown below are 17 T cell receptor beta chains from a single sample sequenced in a study of blood T cells in healthy people across ages (dated by TCRdb to 2014 to 2015). Library preparation employed 5' RACE. The instrument was an Illumina HiSeq 2500. A second PCR of roughly 7 to 11 cycles was performed with a sample-barcoded 5' primer and a J-beta primer mix. TCRdb took the public reads, trimmed them with fastp at Q25, ran MiXCR for clone calling and kept in-frame beta chains. Each entry merges the rows of one CDR3 protein and shows their most common DNA and genes. This sample comprises 800,000 to 950,000 distinct CDR3 sequences, under 50% of them detected only once. The ten largest clones capture around an eighth of the sample. Source material: blood. These receptors all come from a man in his thirties or forties in good health.

CDR3 protein: CASSVTGGAYEQYF. The CDR3 nucleotides read TGTGCCAGTAGTGTAACAGGGGGAGCGTACGAGCAGTACTTC. This chain uses TRBV19 with TRBJ2-7, with TRBD1 identical over 8 bases. The CDR3 consists of 14 residues. The germline V gene has CDR1 LNHDA and CDR2 SQIVND (reference sequence). The V and J ends lost 5 bases and 4 bases, in that order; junction bases with no gene match: 7. Using reference TRBV19 and TRBJ2-7 for the parts outside the CDR3, the full variable domain is DGGITQSPKYLFRKEGQNVTLSCEQNLNHDAMYWYRQDPGQGLRLIYYSQIVNDFQKGDIAEGYSVSREKKESFPLTVTSAQKNPTAFYLCASSVTGGAYEQYFGPGTRLTVT.

This clonotype was detected only a few times. The chain joins TRBV24-1 to TRBJ2-5; the match to TRBD1 covers 8 bases. The ends lost 2 bases at V and 4 bases at J; junction bases unmatched: 5. This CDR3 comprises 15 residues. Germline V CDR1 and CDR2: KGHDR, SFDVKD. The CDR3 region has the DNA TGTGCCACCAGTGATTCCGAGACAGGGGTAGAGACCCAGTACTTC. Encoded protein: CATSDSETGVETQYF.

The chain links TRBV7-2 to TRBJ2-3, with TRBD2 identical over 10 bases. J was trimmed by 7 bases and V by 4 bases; bases with no gene match: 11. The CDR3 is 16 residues long. Germline loops: CDR1 SGHTA, CDR2 FQGNSA. The DNA for the CDR3 is TGTGCCAGCAGCTCCACGTCTAGCGGGGGTATAAATACGCAGTATTTT. Translating gives CASSSTSSGGINTQYF.

The chain couples TRBV7-8 to TRBJ2-4; D unclear. The DNA end is more similar to TRBJ2-7, so the J call may be wrong. The germline CDR1 and CDR2 sequences are SGHVS and FQNEAQ. The CDR3 covers 15 residues. The DNA for the CDR3 is TGTGCCAGCAGCTCCCGACGGTTAGCTGGATACGAGCAGTACTTC. Translated, it gives CASSSRRLAGYEQYF.

The chain has TRBV4-3 and TRBJ2-1; possible D gene TRBD2, 6 bases. The CDR3 length is 15 residues. V lost 1 base, J lost 5 bases, and 12 bases lay in between. Germline V gene sequence: CDR1 LGHNA, CDR2 YSLEER. This CDR3 is CASSQGRGRNNEQFF. The CDR3 nucleotides read TGCGCCAGCAGCCAAGGGAGGGGCAGAAACAATGAGCAGTTCTTC.

This clonotype turned up a few times. The V gene is TRBV6-1, the J gene TRBJ2-1; the D gene is possibly TRBD2 (6 bases). The CDR3 runs 14 residues. Trimming removed 6 bases from V and 5 bases from J, with 14 bases in between. Per the germline V gene, CDR1 is MNHNS and CDR2 is SASEGT. The CDR3 region has the DNA TGTGCCAGCAGCCGACTAGGGATTGACAATGAGCAGTTCTTC. Amino acid sequence: CASSRLGIDNEQFF.

Only a few counts were recorded for this clonotype. V gene TRBV12-3 or TRBV12-4 combines with J gene TRBJ1-2; TRBD1 matches at 7 bases. Unmatched junction bases numbered 8, after V lost 6 bases and J lost 4 bases. This CDR3 is built from 14 residues. CDR3 in DNA: TGTGCCAGCAGCGGGGACAGAGCAGGCTATGGCTACACCTTC. This translates into CASSGDRAGYGYTF.

The CDR3 nucleotides are TGTGCCAGCAGTCCGGACAGGCCGCACGAGCAGTACTTC. Protein sequence: CASSPDRPHEQYF. The J gene is TRBJ2-7, the V gene TRBV25-1; 7 bases agree with TRBD1. The junction had 6 bases not matched to a gene; V was cut back by 5 bases and J by 5 bases. The CDR3 consists of 13 residues. Germline V gene lookup returns CDR1 MGHDK and CDR2 SYGVNS.

The chain employs TRBV5-1 and TRBJ2-7; D possibly corresponds to TRBD2 (6 bases). Germline V CDR1 and CDR2: SGHRS, YFSETQ. Trimming cost V 4 bases and J 2 bases, with 13 bases left between them. The CDR3 extends over 14 amino acids. As DNA, the CDR3 is TGCGCCAGCAGCACCGGGACTCGTGCCTACGAGCAGTACTTC. Translation: CASSTGTRAYEQYF.

As concerns this clonotype: One end of the junction varies from germline; a read error may be responsible. The chain has TRBV4-1 and TRBJ2-5, with TRBD2 identical over 11 bases. In germline, CDR1 is MGHRA, CDR2 YSYEKL. The CDR3 has 18 residues. The CDR3 nucleotides read TGTGCCAGCAGCCAAGACGGAAGTAGCGGGAGGGCCTGGGAGACCCAGTACTTC. Its protein product is CASSQDGSSGRAWETQYF.

The rearrangement joins TRBV29-1 to TRBJ1-2; tentative D call: TRBD1 (6 bases). This CDR3 is 12 amino acids long. Germline V lookup: CDR1 SQVTM, CDR2 ANQGSEA. V was cut by 6 bases and J by 2 bases, with 10 bases left in between. CDR3 region: CSVPGHNYGYTF. The CDR3 nucleotides read TGCAGCGTCCCGGGACACAACTATGGCTACACCTTC.

V gene TRBV27 combines with J gene TRBJ1-4, with unresolved D. The CDR3 totals 13 residues. Germline loops: CDR1 MNHEY, CDR2 SMNVEV (reference sequence). V lost 8 bases and J 6 bases, leaving 13 bases between the germline ends. For the CDR3, the DNA is TGTGCCAGCGGGGATTTCGGGGATGAAAAACTGTTTTTT. Protein: CASGDFGDEKLFF.

This clonotype has only a few counts. The V gene is TRBV20-1, the J gene TRBJ2-4; 7 bases align to TRBD1. The CDR3 spans 13 residues. CDR1 is DFQATT, CDR2 SNEGSKA, per germline (reference sequence). V was pared by 5 bases and J by 6 bases, with 7 bases of the junction left unmatched. CDR3 residues: CSAADRVPNIQYF. The CDR3 nucleotides are TGCAGTGCTGCCGACAGGGTACCAAACATTCAGTACTTC.

V is TRBV3-1 and J is TRBJ1-1; D ambiguous. CDR1 is LGHDT and CDR2 is YNNKEL in the germline V gene (reference sequence). There are 14 residues in the CDR3. Trimming pared 1 base from V and 5 bases from J, leaving 11 bases between. CDR3 sequence reads: CASSQVRGSTEAFF. CDR3 coding DNA: TGTGCCAGCAGCCAAGTTAGAGGGAGTACTGAAGCTTTCTTT.

The chain links TRBV7-2 to TRBJ2-3, with 7 bases lining up with TRBD2. There are 13 residues in the CDR3. Germline V CDR1 and CDR2: SGHTA, FQGNSA. The CDR3, as DNA: TGTGCGGGAGGGCGGAAGTCCACAGATACGCAGTATTTT. Its protein is CAGGRKSTDTQYF.

This clonotype has more than one count but fewer than ten. The chain carries TRBV9 and TRBJ1-6, with TRBD1 matching 10 bases. Unmatched junction bases numbered 6, after V lost 4 bases and J lost 5 bases. CDR1 SGDLS and CDR2 YYNGEE come from the germline V gene. CDR3 length: 16 amino acids. CDR3 in DNA: TGTGCCAGCAGCCCAAGGACAGGGGGGAATAATTCACCCCTCCACTTT. Translated, it gives CASSPRTGGNNSPLHF. Full variable domain (remainder filled in from reference TRBV9 and TRBJ1-6): DSGVTQTPKHLITATGQRVTLRCSPRSGDLSVYWYQQSLDQGLQFLIQYYNGEERAKGNILERFSAQQFPDLHSELNLSSLELGDSALYFCASSPRTGGNNSPLHFGNGTRLTVT.

The chain recombines TRBV20-1 with TRBJ2-5; a possible D gene is TRBD2 (6 bases). The CDR3 is made up of 13 amino acids. Trimming pared 3 bases from V and 11 bases from J, leaving 19 bases between. CDR1 is DFQATT and CDR2 is SNEGSKA in the germline V gene (reference sequence). The CDR3 reads CSARGLGYREQYF. CDR3 DNA sequence: TGCAGTGCTAGGGGACTGGGCTATCGGGAGCAGTACTTC.